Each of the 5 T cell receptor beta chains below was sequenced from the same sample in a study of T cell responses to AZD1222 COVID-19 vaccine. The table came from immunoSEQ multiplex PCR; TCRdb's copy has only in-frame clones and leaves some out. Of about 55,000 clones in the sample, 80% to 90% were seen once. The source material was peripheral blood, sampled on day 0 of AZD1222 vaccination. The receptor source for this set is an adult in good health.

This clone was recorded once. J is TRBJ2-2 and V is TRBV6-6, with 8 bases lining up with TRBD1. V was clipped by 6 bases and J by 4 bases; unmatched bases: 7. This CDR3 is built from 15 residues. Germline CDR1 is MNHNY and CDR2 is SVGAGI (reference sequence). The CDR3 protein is CASSQSRGPTGELFF. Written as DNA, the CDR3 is TGTGCCAGCAGCCAAAGCAGGGGGCCCACCGGGGAGCTGTTTTTT.

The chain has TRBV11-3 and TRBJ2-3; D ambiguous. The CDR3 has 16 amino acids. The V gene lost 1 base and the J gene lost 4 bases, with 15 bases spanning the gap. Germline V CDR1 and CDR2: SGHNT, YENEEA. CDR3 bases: TGTGCCAGCAGCTTAGGTACAGCTACCCCATCAGATACGCAGTATTTT. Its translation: CASSLGTATPSDTQYF.

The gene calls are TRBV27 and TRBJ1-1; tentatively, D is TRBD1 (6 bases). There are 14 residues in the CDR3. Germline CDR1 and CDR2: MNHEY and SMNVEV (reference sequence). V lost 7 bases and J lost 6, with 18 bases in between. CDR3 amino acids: CASNPQGIRSEAFF. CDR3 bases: TGTGCCAGCAACCCACAGGGAATTCGCTCTGAAGCTTTCTTT.

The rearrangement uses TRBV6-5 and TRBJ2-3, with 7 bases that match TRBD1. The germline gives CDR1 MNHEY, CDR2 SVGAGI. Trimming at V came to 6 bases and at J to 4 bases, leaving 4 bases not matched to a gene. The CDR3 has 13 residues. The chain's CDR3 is CASRRQGADTQYF. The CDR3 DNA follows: TGTGCCAGCAGGCGACAGGGAGCAGATACGCAGTATTTT.

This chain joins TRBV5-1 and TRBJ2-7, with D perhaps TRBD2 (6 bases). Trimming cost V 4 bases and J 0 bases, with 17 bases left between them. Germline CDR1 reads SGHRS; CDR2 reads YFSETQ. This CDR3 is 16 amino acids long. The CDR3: CASSQSPGTVSYEQYF. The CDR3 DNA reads TGCGCCAGCAGCCAATCGCCCGGGACTGTCTCCTACGAGCAGTACTTC.